The table lists the clone carrying this TCR beta chain with many counts. Its antigen is undetermined. The study excluded patients with uncontrolled infection, other autoimmune disease, pregnancy or lactation. This record comes from a study of T cells in Graves' hyperthyroidism and ophthalmopathy. Across the whole study: Peripheral blood was collected at initial diagnosis, before any treatment.

Study-level findings and limits: Blood samples included most of the expanded thyroid clonotypes exceeding 0.001.

Germline loops: CDR1 SGHRS, CDR2 YFSETQ. V lost 0 bases and J lost 7, with 13 bases in between. The CDR3 is 15 residues long. Amplification of TCR beta CDR3 regions used RNA as the template. HTBI primers were used for first-round RT-PCR of the TCR CDR3. TCRdb reprocessed the multiplex PCR reads with MiXCR, giving one entry per CDR3 protein. In the table there are about 210,000 distinct CDR3 sequences, roughly 18% of which are singletons. This TCR was recovered from a man in his forties or fifties with Graves' hyperthyroidism. The gene calls are TRBV5-1 and TRBJ1-4; D perhaps matches TRBD1 (6 bases). Sequences were obtained from blood. As DNA, the CDR3 is TGCGCCAGCAGCTTGGCCGGGACACTGGGTGAAAAACTGTTTTTT. This encodes CASSLAGTLGEKLFF. Full variable domain (rest looked up from reference TRBV5-1 and TRBJ1-4): KAGVTQTPRYLIKTRGQQVTLSCSPISGHRSVSWYQQTPGQGLQFLFEYFSETQRNKGNFPGRFSGRQFSNSRSEMNVSTLELGDSALYLCASSLAGTLGEKLFFGSGTQLSVL.